A selection of T cell receptor beta chains follows, all from one sample in a study of radiotherapy plus CTLA-4 blockade in lung cancer. Profiled with immunoSEQ multiplex PCR; TCRdb holds only in-frame clones, not every one. The profile covers about 57,000 clones, with roughly 80% appearing a single time and 16% taken by the ten largest. This material consisted of peripheral blood, taken from a patient treated with radiotherapy plus ipilimumab. The source of these receptors is a human donor with non-small cell lung cancer who had a complete response to radiotherapy plus ipilimumab. Both conserved end residues are part of each CDR3. D genes are given only for firm matches. Some rows mark clone size as missing; the rest say once, few, many or name a class of expanded clone.

>TRBV9|14|NA|NA|TRBJ1-5
CASSAKGGHQPQHF
TGTGCCAGCAGCGCTAAGGGGGGGCATCAGCCCCAGCATTTT
>TRBV5-1|16|NA|NA|TRBJ2-3
CASSSSRDASTDTQYF
TGCGCCAGCAGCTCTTCGCGGGACGCTAGCACAGATACGCAGTATTTT
>TRBV6-6|14|NA|TRBD2|TRBJ2-3
CASRIAGGRDTQYF
TGTGCCAGCAGAATAGCGGGGGGCCGGGATACGCAGTATTTT
>TRBV28|18|few|TRBD2|TRBJ2-5
CASSFSPGLGTIEETQYF
TGTGCCAGCAGTTTTTCCCCGGGACTCGGGACTATAGAAGAGACCCAGTACTTC
>TRBV10-3|16|few|TRBD1|TRBJ1-5
CAISPTQGAGNQPQHF
TGTGCCATCAGCCCCACTCAGGGGGCCGGCAATCAGCCCCAGCATTTT
>TRBV15|13|NA|NA|TRBJ1-1
CATRYGDWSEAFF
TGTGCCACCAGGTACGGGGATTGGTCTGAAGCTTTCTTT
>TRBV7-2|16|NA|TRBD1|TRBJ2-7
CASSLGGQGIPYEQYF
TGTGCCAGCAGCTTAGGGGGACAGGGGATCCCCTACGAGCAGTACTTC
>TRBV30|12|NA|NA|TRBJ2-5
CAWRPTLGTQYF
TGTGCCTGGAGACCGACATTAGGGACCCAGTACTTC
>TRBV10-2|16|NA|TRBD1|TRBJ2-3
CASSDKGQGRADTQYF
TGCGCCAGCAGTGATAAAGGACAGGGGAGAGCAGATACGCAGTATTTT
>TRBV4-1|16|NA|NA|TRBJ2-4
CASSQLALLAKNIQYF
TGCGCCAGCAGCCAACTAGCGCTCCTAGCCAAAAACATTCAGTACTTC
>TRBV27|15|NA|TRBD2|TRBJ2-1
CASSPLAGGYNEQFF
TGTGCCAGCAGTCCGCTAGCGGGAGGCTACAATGAGCAGTTCTTC
>TRBV10-3|14|NA|NA|TRBJ1-4
CASRPGTWVEKLFF
TGTGCCTCTCGACCCGGGACATGGGTAGAAAAACTGTTTTTT
>TRBV27|14|NA|TRBD2|TRBJ2-3
CASTEGLAGYTQYF
TGTGCCAGCACTGAGGGACTAGCGGGTTATACGCAGTATTTT
>TRBV5-1|15|NA|NA|TRBJ1-5
CASRLDGNSNQPQHF
TGCGCCAGCAGGCTAGACGGAAATAGCAATCAGCCCCAGCATTTT
>TRBV19|15|NA|TRBD1|TRBJ1-4
CASRPPGQPNEKLFF
TGTGCCAGTAGACCTCCGGGACAGCCAAATGAAAAACTGTTTTTT
>TRBV29-1|12|NA|TRBD2|TRBJ2-2
CSDVGGGGELFF
TGCAGCGACGTGGGGGGGGGCGGGGAGCTGTTTTTT
>TRBV27|14|once|TRBD1|TRBJ1-1
CASSWDRGNTEAFF
TGTGCCAGCAGTTGGGACAGGGGGAACACTGAAGCTTTCTTT